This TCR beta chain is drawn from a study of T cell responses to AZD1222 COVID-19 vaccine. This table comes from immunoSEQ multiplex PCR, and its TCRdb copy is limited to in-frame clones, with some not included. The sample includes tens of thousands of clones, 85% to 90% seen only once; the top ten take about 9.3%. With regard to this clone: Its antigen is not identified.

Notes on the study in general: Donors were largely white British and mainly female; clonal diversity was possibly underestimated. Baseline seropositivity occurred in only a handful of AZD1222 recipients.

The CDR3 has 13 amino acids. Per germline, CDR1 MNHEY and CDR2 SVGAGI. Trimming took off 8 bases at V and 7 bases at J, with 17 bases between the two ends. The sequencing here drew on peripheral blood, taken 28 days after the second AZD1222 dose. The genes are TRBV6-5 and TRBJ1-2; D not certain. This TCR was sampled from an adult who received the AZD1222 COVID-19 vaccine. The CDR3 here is CASANPPGFGYTF. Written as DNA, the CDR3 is TGTGCCAGCGCTAATCCCCCCGGTTTTGGCTACACCTTC.